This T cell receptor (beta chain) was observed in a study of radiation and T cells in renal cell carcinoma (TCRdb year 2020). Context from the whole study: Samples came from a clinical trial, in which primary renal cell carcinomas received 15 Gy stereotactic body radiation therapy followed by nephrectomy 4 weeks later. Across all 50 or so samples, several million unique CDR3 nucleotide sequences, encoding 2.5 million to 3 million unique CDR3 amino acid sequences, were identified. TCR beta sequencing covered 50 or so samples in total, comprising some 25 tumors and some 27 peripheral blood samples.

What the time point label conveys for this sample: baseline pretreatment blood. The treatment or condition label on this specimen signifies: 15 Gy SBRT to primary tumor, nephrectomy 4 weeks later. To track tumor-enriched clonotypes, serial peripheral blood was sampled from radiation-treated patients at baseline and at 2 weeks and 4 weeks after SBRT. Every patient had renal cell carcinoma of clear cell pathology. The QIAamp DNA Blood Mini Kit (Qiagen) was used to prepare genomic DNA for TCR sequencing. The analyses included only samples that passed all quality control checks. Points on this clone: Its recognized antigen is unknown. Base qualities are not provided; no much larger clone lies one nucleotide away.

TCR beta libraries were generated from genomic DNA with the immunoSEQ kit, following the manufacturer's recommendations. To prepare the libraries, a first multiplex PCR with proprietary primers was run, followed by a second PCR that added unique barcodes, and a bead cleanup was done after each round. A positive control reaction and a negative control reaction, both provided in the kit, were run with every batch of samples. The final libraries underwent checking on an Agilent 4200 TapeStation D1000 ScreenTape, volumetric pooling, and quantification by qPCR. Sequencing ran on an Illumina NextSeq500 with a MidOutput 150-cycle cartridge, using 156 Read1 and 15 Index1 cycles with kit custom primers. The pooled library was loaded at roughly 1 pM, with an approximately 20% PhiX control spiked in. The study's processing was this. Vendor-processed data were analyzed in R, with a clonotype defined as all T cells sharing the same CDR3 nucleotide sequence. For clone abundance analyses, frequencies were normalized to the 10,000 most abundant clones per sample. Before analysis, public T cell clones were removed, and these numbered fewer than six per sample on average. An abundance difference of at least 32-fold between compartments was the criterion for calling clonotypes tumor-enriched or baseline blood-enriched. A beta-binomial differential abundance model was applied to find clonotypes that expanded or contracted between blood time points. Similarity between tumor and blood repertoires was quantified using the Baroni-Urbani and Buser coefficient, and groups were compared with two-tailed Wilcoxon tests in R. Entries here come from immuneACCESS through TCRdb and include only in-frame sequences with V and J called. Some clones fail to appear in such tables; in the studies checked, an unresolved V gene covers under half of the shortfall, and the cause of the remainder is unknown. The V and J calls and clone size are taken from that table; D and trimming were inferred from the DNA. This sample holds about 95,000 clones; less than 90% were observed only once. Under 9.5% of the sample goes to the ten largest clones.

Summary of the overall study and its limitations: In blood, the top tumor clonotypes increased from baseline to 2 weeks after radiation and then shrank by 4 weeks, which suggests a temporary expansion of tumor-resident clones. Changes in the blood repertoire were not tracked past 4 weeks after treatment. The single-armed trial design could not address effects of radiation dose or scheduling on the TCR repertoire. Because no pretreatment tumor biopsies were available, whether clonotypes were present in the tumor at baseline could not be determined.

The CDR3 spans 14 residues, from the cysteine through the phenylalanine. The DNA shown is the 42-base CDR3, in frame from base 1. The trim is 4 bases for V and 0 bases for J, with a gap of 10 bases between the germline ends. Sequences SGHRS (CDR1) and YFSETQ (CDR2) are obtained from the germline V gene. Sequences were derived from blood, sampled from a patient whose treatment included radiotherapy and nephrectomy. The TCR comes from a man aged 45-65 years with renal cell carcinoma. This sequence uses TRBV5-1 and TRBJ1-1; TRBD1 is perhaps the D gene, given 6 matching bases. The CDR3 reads CASSGGTMNTEAFF. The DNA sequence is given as TGCGCCAGCAGCGGGGGGACAATGAACACTGAAGCTTTCTTT.